This T cell receptor (beta chain) is drawn from a study of T cell responses to AZD1222 COVID-19 vaccine. Study information: Researchers grouped second doses given at about 4 or about 12 weeks into one pool.

TCRdb's copy holds only in-frame clones and misses some; the assay was immunoSEQ multiplex PCR. Of roughly 100,000 clones in the sample, 90% were seen once. Broader study findings: Spike-spanning, vaccine-associated CD4 TCRs were dominant at 160-218 and 743-854.

CDR1 MNHEY and CDR2 SVGEGT come from the germline V gene. Trimming shortened V by 2 bases and J by 6 bases, and 8 bases separated the two germline ends. This CDR3 is 13 amino acids long. This clone was detected once. Its matching antigen is unknown. V and J are TRBV6-2 or TRBV6-3 and TRBJ1-5; D call uncertain. This material consisted of peripheral blood, taken on day 0 of AZD1222 vaccination. The TCR was taken from an adult in good health. The CDR3: CASSYGPGQPQHF. CDR3 bases: TGTGCCAGCAGTTACGGGCCAGGTCAGCCCCAGCATTTT.